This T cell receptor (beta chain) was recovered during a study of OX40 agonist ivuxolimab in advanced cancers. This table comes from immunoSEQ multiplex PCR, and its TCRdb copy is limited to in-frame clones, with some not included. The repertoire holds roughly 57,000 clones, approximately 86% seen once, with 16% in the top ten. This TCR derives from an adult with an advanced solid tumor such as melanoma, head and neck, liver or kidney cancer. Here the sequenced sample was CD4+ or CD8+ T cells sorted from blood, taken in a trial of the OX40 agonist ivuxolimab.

The CDR3 region is CASSPDRGLGETQYF. CDR3 in DNA: TGTGCCAGCAGCCCTGACAGGGGGCTTGGAGAGACCCAGTACTTC. V usage is TRBV6-5 and J usage is TRBJ2-5; 10 nucleotides match TRBD1. Trimming cost V 6 bases and J 4 bases; bases outside gene matches: 8. The CDR3 runs 15 residues. From germline, CDR1 is MNHEY and CDR2 SVGAGI.